A selection of T cell receptor beta chains follows, all from one sample in a study of tumor-infiltrating lymphocytes in primary liver carcinoma. TCRdb recomputed calls from the multiplex PCR reads with MiXCR, one row per CDR3 protein. Seen here are tens of thousands of distinct CDR3 sequences, about three quarters observed once, and the top ten hold about 26%. The sample consisted of liver tumor tissue from sampling region 2. Receptors originate from a man in his forties with primary liver carcinoma and hepatitis B virus infection. CDR3s include the opening cysteine and the closing phenylalanine or tryptophan. A D gene is named only where the DNA matches it firmly. A row's size may be missing; if present it is once, few, many or a size class.

D gene: TRBD1; J gene: TRBJ2-7; clone size: -; V gene: TRBV11-2; CDR3 DNA: TGTGTCAGCAGCTCTACAGGGGGCCGGAGGTACGAGGTGTACTTC; CDR3 protein: CVSSSTGGRRYEVYF
D gene: TRBD2; J gene: TRBJ2-7; clone size: -; V gene: TRBV20-1; CDR3 DNA: TGCAGTGCTAGCCCGACTAGCGGAGCGTACGAGCAGTACTTC; CDR3 protein: CSASPTSGAYEQYF
D gene: TRBD2; J gene: TRBJ2-1; clone size: few; V gene: TRBV15; CDR3 DNA: TGTGCCACCAGCAGAGCTGATAGCGGGAGAGCGATACCGGACAATGAGCAGTTCTTC; CDR3 protein: CATSRADSGRAIPDNEQFF
D gene: TRBD2; J gene: TRBJ2-7; clone size: once; V gene: TRBV6-1; CDR3 DNA: TGTACCAGCAATCCTGTACTAGCGGCCTACGAGCAGTACTTT; CDR3 protein: CTSNPVLAAYEQYF
D gene: TRBD2; J gene: TRBJ2-3; clone size: -; V gene: TRBV6-1; CDR3 DNA: TGTGCCAGCAGTGAACAAGCTAGCGGGACGTATAGCACAGAAACGCAGTATTTT; CDR3 protein: CASSEQASGTYSTETQYF
D gene: -; J gene: TRBJ1-2; clone size: many; V gene: TRBV29-1; CDR3 DNA: TGCAGCGTTGAAGCACCAGGAGTTGGTGGCTACACCTTC; CDR3 protein: CSVEAPGVGGYTF
D gene: -; J gene: TRBJ2-5; clone size: -; V gene: TRBV12-3/TRBV12-4; CDR3 DNA: TGTGCGGGCAGTAGTGGGGGGGGCTGGGAAGAGACCCAGTGCTTC; CDR3 protein: CAGSSGGGWEETQCF
D gene: -; J gene: TRBJ2-1; clone size: -; V gene: TRBV11-2; CDR3 DNA: TGTACCAGCAGTTCAGCGGACCTTGGGAATGAGCAGTTCTTC; CDR3 protein: CTSSSADLGNEQFF
D gene: -; J gene: TRBJ2-6; clone size: -; V gene: TRBV6-6; CDR3 DNA: TGTCCCAGCAGTCCTACAGGGTCCGGGGCCAACATCCTGACTTTC; CDR3 protein: CPSSPTGSGANILTF
D gene: -; J gene: TRBJ2-7; clone size: -; V gene: TRBV4-1; CDR3 DNA: TGCGCCAGCAGACAAGAAAGGGACCATAGGTACGAGCAGTACTTC; CDR3 protein: CASRQERDHRYEQYF
D gene: -; J gene: TRBJ2-5; clone size: -; V gene: TRBV7-9; CDR3 DNA: TGTGCCAGCAGCTCGGCCAGCGTGGCAGAGACCCAGTACTTC; CDR3 protein: CASSSASVAETQYF
D gene: TRBD2; J gene: TRBJ2-2; clone size: -; V gene: TRBV6-1; CDR3 DNA: TGTGCCAGCAATTCCCACCAGCGGGAGTCCGGGGGGCCGTTTTTT; CDR3 protein: CASNSHQRESGGPFF
D gene: TRBD2; J gene: TRBJ2-1; clone size: once; V gene: TRBV11-2; CDR3 DNA: TGTGCCAGTAGCTTAGGGACTAGCGGGAGGAGGCCCTACTATGAGCAGTTCTTC; CDR3 protein: CASSLGTSGRRPYYEQFF
D gene: -; J gene: TRBJ2-3; clone size: many; V gene: TRBV29-1; CDR3 DNA: TGCAGCGTTGAAATCTTAAGGGACAGCACAGATACGCAGTATTTT; CDR3 protein: CSVEILRDSTDTQYF
D gene: -; J gene: TRBJ2-2; clone size: -; V gene: TRBV29-1; CDR3 DNA: TGCAGCGTTGACGGAGGGGGTAACACCGGGGAGCTGTTTTTT; CDR3 protein: CSVDGGGNTGELFF
D gene: -; J gene: TRBJ2-1; clone size: -; V gene: TRBV29-1; CDR3 DNA: TGCAGCGGCGGACTGGCGGGATTGTCAAATGTGCAGTTCTTC; CDR3 protein: CSGGLAGLSNVQFF
D gene: -; J gene: TRBJ2-3; clone size: -; V gene: TRBV6-6; CDR3 DNA: TGTGCCAGCAGTTCGACTAACGGCCTCATAAATACGCAGTATTTT; CDR3 protein: CASSSTNGLINTQYF
D gene: TRBD2; J gene: TRBJ2-7; clone size: once; V gene: TRBV6-6; CDR3 DNA: TGTGCTAGCAGTTACTTGAGTCTAGCGGGAGCCTACGAGCAGTACTTC; CDR3 protein: CASSYLSLAGAYEQYF
D gene: -; J gene: TRBJ1-1; clone size: few; V gene: TRBV20-1; CDR3 DNA: TGCAGTGCTAGAGAGCAGGGATACACTGAAGCTTTCTTT; CDR3 protein: CSAREQGYTEAFF
D gene: -; J gene: TRBJ2-7; clone size: -; V gene: TRBV12-3/TRBV12-4; CDR3 DNA: TGTGCCAGTACCAGACGGGAATACTGCGAGCAGTACTTC; CDR3 protein: CASTRREYCEQYF
D gene: -; J gene: TRBJ2-1; clone size: -; V gene: TRBV7-2; CDR3 DNA: TGTGCCAGCAGCTTAAGGGGGGCCCTAGCGTCCTACGGCTCCTACAATGAGCAGTTCTTC; CDR3 protein: CASSLRGALASYGSYNEQFF
D gene: TRBD2; J gene: TRBJ2-7; clone size: -; V gene: TRBV6-7; CDR3 DNA: TGTGCCAGCGTCCACCGGTGGCGGGAGGCCGACGAGCAATACTTC; CDR3 protein: CASVHRWREADEQYF
D gene: -; J gene: TRBJ2-1; clone size: -; V gene: TRBV6-6; CDR3 DNA: TGTGCCAGCAGCTGGACGGAGTACGATGAGCAGTTCTTC; CDR3 protein: CASSWTEYDEQFF
D gene: TRBD2; J gene: TRBJ2-7; clone size: few; V gene: TRBV7-6; CDR3 DNA: TGTGCCAGCAGCCCCTCGACTAGCGGGCCCTACGAGCAGTACTTC; CDR3 protein: CASSPSTSGPYEQYF
D gene: -; J gene: TRBJ2-7; clone size: -; V gene: TRBV29-1; CDR3 DNA: TGCAGCGTTATAACATGGGGCGGCCCCTACGAGCAGTGCTTC; CDR3 protein: CSVITWGGPYEQCF
D gene: TRBD2; J gene: TRBJ2-3; clone size: -; V gene: TRBV6-1; CDR3 DNA: TGTGCCAGCGGTCAATTAGCGGGTTTTACCACAAATACGCAGTATTTT; CDR3 protein: CASGQLAGFTTNTQYF
D gene: TRBD2; J gene: TRBJ2-7; clone size: -; V gene: TRBV28; CDR3 DNA: TGTGTCGGCAGTTTAGGGGGACTAGCGGGAGTATACGAGCAGTACTTC; CDR3 protein: CVGSLGGLAGVYEQYF
D gene: -; J gene: TRBJ2-5; clone size: -; V gene: TRBV2; CDR3 DNA: TGTGTCAGTAATCCAGGGGGGGGGACCCAGTACTTC; CDR3 protein: CVSNPGGGTQYF
D gene: -; J gene: TRBJ2-1; clone size: -; V gene: TRBV6-5; CDR3 DNA: TGTGCCAGCAATTACTCTAACAGTCTTAATGAGCAGTTCTTC; CDR3 protein: CASNYSNSLNEQFF
D gene: -; J gene: TRBJ1-3; clone size: -; V gene: TRBV28; CDR3 DNA: TGTGCCAGTAGTTCATCCTCCAGGACACCTGGAAACACCATATATTTT; CDR3 protein: CASSSSSRTPGNTIYF
D gene: -; J gene: TRBJ2-7; clone size: few; V gene: TRBV9; CDR3 DNA: TGTGCCAGCAGCGTAGCAGGGGGACTACCGCAGTACTTC; CDR3 protein: CASSVAGGLPQYF
D gene: -; J gene: TRBJ2-7; clone size: many; V gene: TRBV30; CDR3 DNA: TGTGCCTGGAGTGTGGTGGGGTCTGGGGAGGAGCAGTACTTC; CDR3 protein: CAWSVVGSGEEQYF
D gene: TRBD1; J gene: TRBJ2-2; clone size: few; V gene: TRBV4-1; CDR3 DNA: TGCGCCAGCAGCCAAGCTCCGCAGGGGGCCGACACCGGGGAGCTGTTTTTT; CDR3 protein: CASSQAPQGADTGELFF
D gene: -; J gene: TRBJ2-7; clone size: -; V gene: TRBV24-1; CDR3 DNA: TGCGCCACCAGTGGTCCCCCCTCCTACGATCAGTACTTC; CDR3 protein: CATSGPPSYDQYF
D gene: TRBD2; J gene: TRBJ2-2; clone size: -; V gene: TRBV12-3/TRBV12-4; CDR3 DNA: TGTGCCAATTCCGGGACTAGCGGGTTCACCGGGAAGCTGTTTTTT; CDR3 protein: CANSGTSGFTGKLFF
D gene: -; J gene: TRBJ1-1; clone size: -; V gene: TRBV13; CDR3 DNA: -; CDR3 protein: CASSVGRGALF
D gene: TRBD2; J gene: TRBJ2-1; clone size: -; V gene: TRBV28; CDR3 DNA: TGTGTCAGCAGCCGAGGGACTAGCGGGAGCCATGAGCAGTTCTTC; CDR3 protein: CVSSRGTSGSHEQFF
D gene: -; J gene: TRBJ2-2; clone size: -; V gene: TRBV11-2; CDR3 DNA: TGTGCCAGCGGCTTACTCAGGGCGGACACCGGGGAACTGTTTTTT; CDR3 protein: CASGLLRADTGELFF
D gene: -; J gene: TRBJ2-7; clone size: few; V gene: TRBV15; CDR3 DNA: TGTGCCACCAGCTCCTTTGGGGGGACGTACGAGCAGTACTTC; CDR3 protein: CATSSFGGTYEQYF
D gene: -; J gene: TRBJ2-7; clone size: many; V gene: TRBV29-1; CDR3 DNA: TGCAGCGTTGAAAGCCAGAATCCTTACGAGCAGTACTTC; CDR3 protein: CSVESQNPYEQYF
D gene: -; J gene: TRBJ1-1; clone size: -; V gene: TRBV10-3; CDR3 DNA: TGTGCCAACAGCGAGGGCAGCAGGAACACTGAAGCTTTCTTT; CDR3 protein: CANSEGSRNTEAFF
D gene: -; J gene: TRBJ2-1; clone size: many; V gene: TRBV13; CDR3 DNA: TGTGCCAGCAGCTTTACAGGGATCCCCTACAATGAGCAGTTCTTC; CDR3 protein: CASSFTGIPYNEQFF
D gene: -; J gene: TRBJ1-2; clone size: few; V gene: TRBV7-2; CDR3 DNA: TGTGCCAGCAGCTTAGTGGCGGGGGCGTCCGGCTACACCTTC; CDR3 protein: CASSLVAGASGYTF
D gene: -; J gene: TRBJ1-2; clone size: -; V gene: TRBV6-6; CDR3 DNA: TGTCCCAGCAGTTACACCCGGTCAACTAACTATGGCTACACCTTC; CDR3 protein: CPSSYTRSTNYGYTF
D gene: -; J gene: TRBJ2-1; clone size: -; V gene: TRBV6-1; CDR3 DNA: TGTGCCAGTAGTACGTCCTTCAATGAGCAGTTCTTC; CDR3 protein: CASSTSFNEQFF
D gene: -; J gene: TRBJ2-5; clone size: -; V gene: TRBV5-4; CDR3 DNA: TGTACCAGCAGCTTAAGTGTCAGTTTGGAGACCCAGTACTTC; CDR3 protein: CTSSLSVSLETQYF
D gene: TRBD1; J gene: TRBJ2-7; clone size: -; V gene: TRBV28; CDR3 DNA: TGTGCCGGCAGTTTCACGGGACAGGGGGCGTACGAGCAATACTTC; CDR3 protein: CAGSFTGQGAYEQYF
D gene: -; J gene: TRBJ2-2; clone size: once; V gene: TRBV6-2/TRBV6-3; CDR3 DNA: TGTGCCAGCGCGACCCCAGCGGCAAGAGGCGAGGTGCTGTTTTTT; CDR3 protein: CASATPAARGEVLFF
D gene: TRBD2; J gene: TRBJ2-1; clone size: -; V gene: TRBV7-2; CDR3 DNA: TGTGCCAGCAGCTTCTGGGCGGGAGAGTTCAATGAGCAGTTCTTC; CDR3 protein: CASSFWAGEFNEQFF
D gene: -; J gene: TRBJ2-3; clone size: few; V gene: TRBV7-3; CDR3 DNA: TGTGCCAGCAGCTTAACGAGGAGCGCAGATACGCAGTATTTT; CDR3 protein: CASSLTRSADTQYF
D gene: -; J gene: TRBJ2-1; clone size: -; V gene: TRBV7-9; CDR3 DNA: TGTGCCAGCAACCTAAGCTCTGGCAGGGATGTCCTTACAGATGAGCAGTTCTTC; CDR3 protein: CASNLSSGRDVLTDEQFF
D gene: TRBD2; J gene: TRBJ2-1; clone size: once; V gene: TRBV30; CDR3 DNA: TGTGCCTGGAGTGTACGGGGACTAGCGGGCTACAACGAGAAGTTCTTC; CDR3 protein: CAWSVRGLAGYNEKFF
D gene: TRBD1; J gene: TRBJ1-2; clone size: -; V gene: TRBV11-2; CDR3 DNA: TGTGCCAGCAGAGTGAGGGACAGCATCTATGGCTACACCTTC; CDR3 protein: CASRVRDSIYGYTF
D gene: TRBD2; J gene: TRBJ2-7; clone size: few; V gene: TRBV20-1; CDR3 DNA: TGCAGTGCTAGGCCCCTCGGGGAGGGGATATACGAGCAGTACTTC; CDR3 protein: CSARPLGEGIYEQYF